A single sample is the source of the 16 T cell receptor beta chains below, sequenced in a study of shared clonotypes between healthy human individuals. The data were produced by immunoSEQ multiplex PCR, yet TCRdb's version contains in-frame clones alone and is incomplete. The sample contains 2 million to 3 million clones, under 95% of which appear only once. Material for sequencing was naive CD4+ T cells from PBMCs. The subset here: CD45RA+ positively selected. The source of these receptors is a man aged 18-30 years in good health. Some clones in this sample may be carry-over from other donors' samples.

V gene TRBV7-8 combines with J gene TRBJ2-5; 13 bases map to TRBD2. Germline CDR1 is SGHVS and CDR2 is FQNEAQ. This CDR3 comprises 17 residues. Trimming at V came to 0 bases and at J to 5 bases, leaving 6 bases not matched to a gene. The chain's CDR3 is CASSLARTSGSGETQYF. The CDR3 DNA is TGTGCCAGCAGCTTAGCAAGGACTAGCGGGAGCGGTGAGACCCAGTACTTC.

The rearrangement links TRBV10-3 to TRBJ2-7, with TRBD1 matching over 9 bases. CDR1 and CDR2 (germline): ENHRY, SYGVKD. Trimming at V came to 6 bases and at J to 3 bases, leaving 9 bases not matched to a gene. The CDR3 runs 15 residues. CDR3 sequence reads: CAISDGQGHHYEQYF. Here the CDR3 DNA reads TGTGCCATCAGCGATGGACAGGGGCATCACTACGAGCAGTACTTC.

Here the CDR3 DNA reads TGTGCCAGCACCACCGGGACCTACAATGAGCAGTTCTTC. Its translation is CASTTGTYNEQFF. This rearrangement joins TRBV28 to TRBJ2-1, with D possibly matching TRBD2 (5 bases). The CDR3 contains 13 residues. CDR1 and CDR2 from the germline V gene are MDHEN and SYDVKM. Trimming cost V 7 bases and J 2 bases, with 9 bases left between them.

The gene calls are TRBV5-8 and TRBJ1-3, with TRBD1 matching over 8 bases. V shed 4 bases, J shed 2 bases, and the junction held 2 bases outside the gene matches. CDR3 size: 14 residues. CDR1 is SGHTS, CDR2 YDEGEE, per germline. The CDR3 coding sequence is TGTGCCAGCAGCCCAGGGGGCCCTGGAAACACCATATATTTT. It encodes CASSPGGPGNTIYF.

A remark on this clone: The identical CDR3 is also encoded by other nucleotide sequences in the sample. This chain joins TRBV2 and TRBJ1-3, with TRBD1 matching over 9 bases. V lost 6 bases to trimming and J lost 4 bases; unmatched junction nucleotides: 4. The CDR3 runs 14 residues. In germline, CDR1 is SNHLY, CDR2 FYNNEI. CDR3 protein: CASRDRGGGNTIYF. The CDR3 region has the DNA TGTGCCAGCAGGGACAGGGGTGGAGGAAACACCATATATTTT.

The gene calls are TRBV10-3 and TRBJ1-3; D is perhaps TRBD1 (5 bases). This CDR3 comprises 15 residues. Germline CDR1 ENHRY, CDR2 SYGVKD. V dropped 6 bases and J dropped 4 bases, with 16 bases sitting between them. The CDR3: CAISPGTPRGNTIYF. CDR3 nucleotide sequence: TGTGCCATCAGCCCCGGGACCCCCAGGGGAAACACCATATATTTT.

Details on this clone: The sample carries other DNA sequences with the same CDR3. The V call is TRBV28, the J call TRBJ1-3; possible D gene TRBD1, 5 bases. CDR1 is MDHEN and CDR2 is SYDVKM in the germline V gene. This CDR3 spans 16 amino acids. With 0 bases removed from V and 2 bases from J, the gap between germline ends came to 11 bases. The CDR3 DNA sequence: TGTGCCAGCAGTTTATGGGCAGGGACGGCTGGAAACACCATATATTTT. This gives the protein CASSLWAGTAGNTIYF.

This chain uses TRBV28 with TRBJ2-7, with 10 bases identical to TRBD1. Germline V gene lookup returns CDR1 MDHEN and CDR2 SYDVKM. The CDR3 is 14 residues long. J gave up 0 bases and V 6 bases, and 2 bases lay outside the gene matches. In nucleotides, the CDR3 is TGTGCCAGCAGGACAGGGGGCTACTCCTACGAGCAGTACTTC. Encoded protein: CASRTGGYSYEQYF.

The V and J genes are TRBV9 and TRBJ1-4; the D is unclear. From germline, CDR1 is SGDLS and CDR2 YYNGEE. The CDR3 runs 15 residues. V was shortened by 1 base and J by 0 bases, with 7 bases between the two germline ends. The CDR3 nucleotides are TGTGCCAGCAGCGTATCTCCCGCAACTAATGAAAAACTGTTTTTT. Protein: CASSVSPATNEKLFF.

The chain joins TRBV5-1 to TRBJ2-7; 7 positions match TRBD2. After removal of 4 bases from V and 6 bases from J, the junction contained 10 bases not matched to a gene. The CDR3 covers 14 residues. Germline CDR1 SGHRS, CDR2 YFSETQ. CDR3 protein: CASSTASGPGEQYF. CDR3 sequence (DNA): TGCGCCAGCAGCACGGCTAGCGGTCCAGGCGAGCAGTACTTC.

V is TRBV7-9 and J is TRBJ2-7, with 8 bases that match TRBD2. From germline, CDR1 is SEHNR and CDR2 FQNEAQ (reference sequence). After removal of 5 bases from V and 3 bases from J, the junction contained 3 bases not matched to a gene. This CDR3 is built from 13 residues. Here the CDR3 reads CASSKTSGYEQYF. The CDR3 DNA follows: TGTGCCAGCAGCAAAACTAGCGGCTACGAGCAGTACTTC.

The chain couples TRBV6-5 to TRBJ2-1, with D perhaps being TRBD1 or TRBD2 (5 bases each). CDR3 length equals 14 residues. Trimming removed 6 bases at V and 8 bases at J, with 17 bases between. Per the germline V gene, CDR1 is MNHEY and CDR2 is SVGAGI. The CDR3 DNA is TGTGCCAGCAGATTGGACACCGGGGAGTATGAGCAGTTCTTC. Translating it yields CASRLDTGEYEQFF.

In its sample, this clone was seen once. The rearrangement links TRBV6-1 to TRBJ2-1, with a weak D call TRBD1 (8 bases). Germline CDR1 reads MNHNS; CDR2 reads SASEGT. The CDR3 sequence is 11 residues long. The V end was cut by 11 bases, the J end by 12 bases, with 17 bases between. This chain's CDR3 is CAGGDRIRQFF. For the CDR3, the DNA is TGTGCCGGGGGGGACAGGATTAGGCAGTTCTTC.

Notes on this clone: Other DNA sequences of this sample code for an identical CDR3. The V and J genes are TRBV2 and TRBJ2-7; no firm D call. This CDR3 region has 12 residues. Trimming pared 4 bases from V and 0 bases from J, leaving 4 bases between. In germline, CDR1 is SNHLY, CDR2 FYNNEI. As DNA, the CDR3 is TGTGCCAGCAGTGTTAGCTCCTACGAGCAGTACTTC. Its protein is CASSVSSYEQYF.

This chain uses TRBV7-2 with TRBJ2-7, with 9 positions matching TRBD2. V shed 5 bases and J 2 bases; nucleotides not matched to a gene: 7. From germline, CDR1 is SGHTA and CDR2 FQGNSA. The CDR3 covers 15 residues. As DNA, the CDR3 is TGTGCCAGCAGCCCGCGGGGGGGGCTAGCCTACGAGCAGTACTTC. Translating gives CASSPRGGLAYEQYF.

CDR3 in amino acids: CASSKSRGSGTAMREQFF. CDR3 sequence (DNA): TGTGCCAGCAGCAAATCTCGGGGTTCCGGGACAGCGATGAGGGAGCAGTTCTTC. The genes are TRBV21-1 and TRBJ2-1; TRBD1, the table's D call, was not compared with the DNA. TRBV21-1 constitutes a pseudogene. The CDR3 spans 18 residues.